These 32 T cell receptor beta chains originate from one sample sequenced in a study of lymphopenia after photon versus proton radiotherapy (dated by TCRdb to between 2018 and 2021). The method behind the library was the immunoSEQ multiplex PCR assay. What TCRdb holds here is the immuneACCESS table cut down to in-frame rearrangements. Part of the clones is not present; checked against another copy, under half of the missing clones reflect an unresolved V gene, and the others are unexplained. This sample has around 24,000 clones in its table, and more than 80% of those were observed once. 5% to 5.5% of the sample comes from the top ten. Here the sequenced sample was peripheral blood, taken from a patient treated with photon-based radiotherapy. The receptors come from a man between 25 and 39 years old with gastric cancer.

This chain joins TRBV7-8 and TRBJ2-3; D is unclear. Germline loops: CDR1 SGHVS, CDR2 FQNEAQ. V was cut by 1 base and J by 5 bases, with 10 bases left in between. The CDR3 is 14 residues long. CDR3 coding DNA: TGTGCCAGCAGCTTAGACGGATCTGGAGATACGCAGTATTTT. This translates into CASSLDGSGDTQYF.

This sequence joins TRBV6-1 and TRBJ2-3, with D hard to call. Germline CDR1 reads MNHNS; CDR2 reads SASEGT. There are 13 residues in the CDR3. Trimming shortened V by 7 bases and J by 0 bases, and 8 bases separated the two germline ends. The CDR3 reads CASTLLSTDTQYF. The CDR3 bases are TGTGCCAGCACCCTCCTTAGCACAGATACGCAGTATTTT.

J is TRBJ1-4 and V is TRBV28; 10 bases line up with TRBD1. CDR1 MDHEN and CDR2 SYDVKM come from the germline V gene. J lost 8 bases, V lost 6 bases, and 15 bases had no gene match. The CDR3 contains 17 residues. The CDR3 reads CASSYRGQGTPGEKLFF. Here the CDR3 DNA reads TGTGCCAGCAGCTATAGGGGACAGGGGACGCCGGGGGAAAAACTGTTTTTT.

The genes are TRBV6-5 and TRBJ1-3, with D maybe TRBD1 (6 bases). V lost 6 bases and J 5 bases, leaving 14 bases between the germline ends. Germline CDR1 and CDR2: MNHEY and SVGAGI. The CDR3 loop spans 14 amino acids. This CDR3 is CASSDRSGRNTIYF. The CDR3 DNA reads TGTGCCAGCAGCGACAGGTCGGGGCGAAACACCATATATTTT.

The CDR3 DNA is TGTGCCAGCAGCCCGGGCCCCGGGGAGACCCAGTACTTC. It codes for CASSPGPGETQYF. The V and J genes are TRBV9 and TRBJ2-5; D gene unclear. Germline V gives CDR1 SGDLS, CDR2 YYNGEE. CDR3 size: 13 residues. V dropped 4 bases and J dropped 5 bases, with 12 bases sitting between them.

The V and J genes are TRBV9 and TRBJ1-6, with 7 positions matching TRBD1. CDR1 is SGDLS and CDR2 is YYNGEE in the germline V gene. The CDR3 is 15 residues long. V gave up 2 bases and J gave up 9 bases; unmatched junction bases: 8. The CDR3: CASSVETGFSSPLHF. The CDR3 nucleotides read TGTGCCAGCAGCGTCGAGACAGGGTTCAGTTCACCCCTCCACTTT. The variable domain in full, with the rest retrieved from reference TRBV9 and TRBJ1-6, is DSGVTQTPKHLITATGQRVTLRCSPRSGDLSVYWYQQSLDQGLQFLIQYYNGEERAKGNILERFSAQQFPDLHSELNLSSLELGDSALYFCASSVETGFSSPLHFGNGTRLTVT.

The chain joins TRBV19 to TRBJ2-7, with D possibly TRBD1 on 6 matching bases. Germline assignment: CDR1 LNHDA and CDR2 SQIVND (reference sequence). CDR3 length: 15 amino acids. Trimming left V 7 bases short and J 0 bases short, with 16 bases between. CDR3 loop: CASKPRRDNSYEQYF. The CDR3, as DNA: TGTGCCAGTAAGCCTCGCCGGGACAACTCCTACGAGCAGTACTTC.

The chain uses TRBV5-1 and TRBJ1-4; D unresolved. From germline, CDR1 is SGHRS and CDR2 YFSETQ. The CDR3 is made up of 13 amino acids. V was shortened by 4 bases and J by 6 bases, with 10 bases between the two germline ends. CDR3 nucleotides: TGCGCCAGCAGCCCCAACAGTGATGAAAAACTGTTTTTT. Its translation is CASSPNSDEKLFF.

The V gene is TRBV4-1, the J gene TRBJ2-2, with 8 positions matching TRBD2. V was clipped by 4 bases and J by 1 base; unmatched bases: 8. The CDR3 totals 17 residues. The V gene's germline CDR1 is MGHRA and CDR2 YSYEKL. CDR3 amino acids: CASSLLLREENTGELFF. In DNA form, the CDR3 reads TGCGCCAGCAGCCTGCTTTTGCGGGAGGAGAACACCGGGGAGCTGTTTTTT.

The CDR3 sequence is CASSSGTGSYNEQFF. In DNA, the CDR3 is TGTGCCAGCAGCTCCGGGACAGGTAGTTACAATGAGCAGTTCTTC. The chain carries TRBV7-6 and TRBJ2-1; 8 bases line up with TRBD1. V dropped 4 bases and J dropped 4; count of bases not matched to a gene: 6. Germline lookup yields CDR1 SGHVS and CDR2 FNYEAQ. The CDR3 consists of 15 residues.

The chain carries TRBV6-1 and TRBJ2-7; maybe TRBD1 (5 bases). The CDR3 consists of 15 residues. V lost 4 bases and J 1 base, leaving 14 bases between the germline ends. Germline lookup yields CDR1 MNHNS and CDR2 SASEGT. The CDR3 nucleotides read TGTGCCAGCAGTGCACTTCTGGACATTTCCTACGAGCAGTACTTC. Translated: CASSALLDISYEQYF.

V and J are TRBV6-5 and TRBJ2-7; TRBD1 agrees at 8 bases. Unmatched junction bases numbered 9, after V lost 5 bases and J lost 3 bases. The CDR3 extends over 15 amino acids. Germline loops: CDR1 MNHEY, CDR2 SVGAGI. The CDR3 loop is CASSRTGIMSYEQYF. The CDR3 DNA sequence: TGTGCCAGCAGTAGGACAGGGATCATGAGCTACGAGCAGTACTTC.

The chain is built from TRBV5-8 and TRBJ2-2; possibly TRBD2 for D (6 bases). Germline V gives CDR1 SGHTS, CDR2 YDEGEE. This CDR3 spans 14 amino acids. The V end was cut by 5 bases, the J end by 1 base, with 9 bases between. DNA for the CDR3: TGTGCCAGCAGACTTAGCGGGAACACCGGGGAGCTGTTTTTT. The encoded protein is CASRLSGNTGELFF.

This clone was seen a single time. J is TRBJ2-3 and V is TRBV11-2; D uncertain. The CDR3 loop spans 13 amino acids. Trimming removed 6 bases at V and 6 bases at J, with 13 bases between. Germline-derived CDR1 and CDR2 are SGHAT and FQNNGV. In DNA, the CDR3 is TGTGCCAGCAGGTTCCCGAACGGCGATACGCAGTATTTT. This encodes CASRFPNGDTQYF.

The CDR3 DNA is TGTGCCAGCAGCTTAAACCTAGAAAATGAGCAGTTCTTC. As protein: CASSLNLENEQFF. The rearrangement uses TRBV11-3 and TRBJ2-1; D uncertain. CDR1 SGHNT and CDR2 YENEEA come from the germline V gene. The CDR3 extends over 13 amino acids. The germline V and J ends were trimmed by 2 bases and 7 bases, with 9 bases remaining between them.

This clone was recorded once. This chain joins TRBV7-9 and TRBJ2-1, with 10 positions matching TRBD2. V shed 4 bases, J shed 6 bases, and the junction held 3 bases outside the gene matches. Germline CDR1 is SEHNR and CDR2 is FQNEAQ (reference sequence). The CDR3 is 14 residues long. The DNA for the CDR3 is TGTGCCAGCAGCTCGCGGACTAGCGGCAATGAGCAGTTCTTC. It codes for CASSSRTSGNEQFF.

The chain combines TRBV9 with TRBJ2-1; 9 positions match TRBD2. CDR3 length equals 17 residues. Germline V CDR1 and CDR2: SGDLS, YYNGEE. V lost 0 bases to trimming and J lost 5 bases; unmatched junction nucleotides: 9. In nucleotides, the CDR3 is TGTGCCAGCAGCGTAGGGAGGGTCGCGGGGGGGCACAATGAGCAGTTCTTC. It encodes CASSVGRVAGGHNEQFF. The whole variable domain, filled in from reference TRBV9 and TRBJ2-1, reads DSGVTQTPKHLITATGQRVTLRCSPRSGDLSVYWYQQSLDQGLQFLIQYYNGEERAKGNILERFSAQQFPDLHSELNLSSLELGDSALYFCASSVGRVAGGHNEQFFGPGTRLTVL.

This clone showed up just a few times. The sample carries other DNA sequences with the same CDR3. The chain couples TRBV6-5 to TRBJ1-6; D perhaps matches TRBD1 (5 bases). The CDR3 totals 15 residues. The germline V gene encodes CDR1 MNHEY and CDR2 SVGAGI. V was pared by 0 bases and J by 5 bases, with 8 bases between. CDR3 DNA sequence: TGTGCCAGCAGTTACTCGGGGGGGGATAATTCACCCCTCCACTTT. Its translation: CASSYSGGDNSPLHF.

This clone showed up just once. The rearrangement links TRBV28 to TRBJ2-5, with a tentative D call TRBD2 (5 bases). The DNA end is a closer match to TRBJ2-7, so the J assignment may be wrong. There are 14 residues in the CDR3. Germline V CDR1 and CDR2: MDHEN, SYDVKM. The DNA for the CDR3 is TGTGCCAGCAGTTTTATCGGCACTAGCTACGAGCAGTACTTC. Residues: CASSFIGTSYEQYF.

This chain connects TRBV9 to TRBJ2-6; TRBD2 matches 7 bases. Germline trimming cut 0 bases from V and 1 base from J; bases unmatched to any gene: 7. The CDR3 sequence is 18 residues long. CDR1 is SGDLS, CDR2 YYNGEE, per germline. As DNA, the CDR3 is TGTGCCAGCAGCGTAGGAGAAACGGGAGGTTCTGGGGCCAACGTCCTGACTTTC. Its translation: CASSVGETGGSGANVLTF.

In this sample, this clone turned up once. The CDR3 bases are TGTGCCAGCAGCTCTACCAGCCCCTCTGGGGCCAACGTCCTGACTTTC. Translated: CASSSTSPSGANVLTF. V usage is TRBV7-2 and J usage is TRBJ2-6; no reliable D call. Germline CDR1 reads SGHTA; CDR2 reads FQGNSA. The CDR3 is made up of 16 amino acids. V was trimmed by 4 bases and J by 0 bases, leaving 10 bases between them. The entire variable domain, with the rest obtained from reference TRBV7-2 and TRBJ2-6, is as follows: GAGVSQSPSNKVTEKGKDVELRCDPISGHTALYWYRQSLGQGLEFLIYFQGNSAPDKSGLPSDRFSAERTGGSVSTLTIQRTQQEDSAVYLCASSSTSPSGANVLTFGAGSRLTVL.

The CDR3 bases are TGTGCCAGCAGCGTCGGGTTATTAGGAGAGACCCAGTACTTC. This encodes CASSVGLLGETQYF. The chain is built from TRBV11-1 and TRBJ2-5; D uncertain. The CDR3 loop spans 14 amino acids. In germline, CDR1 is SGHAT, CDR2 FQDESV (reference sequence). The V and J ends lost 5 bases and 4 bases respectively, with 14 bases between them.

Here the CDR3 reads CASSSAGISYNEQFF. CDR3 bases: TGTGCCAGCAGCTCAGCGGGGATCTCCTACAATGAGCAGTTCTTC. The genes are TRBV7-2 and TRBJ2-1, with 7 bases matching TRBD2. J lost 0 bases, V lost 4 bases, and 3 bases had no gene match. The CDR3 runs to 15 residues. Germline CDR1 is SGHTA and CDR2 is FQGNSA.

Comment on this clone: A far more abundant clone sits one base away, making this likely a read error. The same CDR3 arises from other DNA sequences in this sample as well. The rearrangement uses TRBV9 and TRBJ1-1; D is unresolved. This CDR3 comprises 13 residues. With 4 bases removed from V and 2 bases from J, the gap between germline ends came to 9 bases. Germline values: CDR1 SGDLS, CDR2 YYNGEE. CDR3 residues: CASSPGPNTEAFF. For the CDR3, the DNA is TGTGCCAGCAGCCCGGGCCCAAACACTGAAGCTTTCTTT.

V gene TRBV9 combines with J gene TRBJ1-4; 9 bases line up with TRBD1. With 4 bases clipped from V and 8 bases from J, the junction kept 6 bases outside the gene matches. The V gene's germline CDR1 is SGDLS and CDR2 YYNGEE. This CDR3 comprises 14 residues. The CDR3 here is CASSLDRGGEKLFF. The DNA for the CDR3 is TGTGCCAGCAGCCTGGACAGGGGAGGAGAAAAACTGTTTTTT.

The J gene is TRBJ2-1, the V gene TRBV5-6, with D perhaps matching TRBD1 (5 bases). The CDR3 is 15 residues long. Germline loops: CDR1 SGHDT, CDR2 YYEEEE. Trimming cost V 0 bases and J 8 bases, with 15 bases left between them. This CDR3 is CASSLGPNLGDEQFF. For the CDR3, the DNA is TGTGCCAGCAGCTTGGGACCCAATCTAGGGGATGAGCAGTTCTTC. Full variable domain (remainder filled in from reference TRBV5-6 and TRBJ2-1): DAGVTQSPTHLIKTRGQQVTLRCSPKSGHDTVSWYQQALGQGPQFIFQYYEEEERQRGNFPDRFSGHQFPNYSSELNVNALLLGDSALYLCASSLGPNLGDEQFFGPGTRLTVL.

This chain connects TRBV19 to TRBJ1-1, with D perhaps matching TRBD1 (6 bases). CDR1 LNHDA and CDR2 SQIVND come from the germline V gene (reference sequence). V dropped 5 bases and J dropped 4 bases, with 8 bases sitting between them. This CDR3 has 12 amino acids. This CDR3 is CASSARGTEAFF. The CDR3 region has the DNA TGTGCCAGTAGTGCCAGGGGCACTGAAGCTTTCTTT.

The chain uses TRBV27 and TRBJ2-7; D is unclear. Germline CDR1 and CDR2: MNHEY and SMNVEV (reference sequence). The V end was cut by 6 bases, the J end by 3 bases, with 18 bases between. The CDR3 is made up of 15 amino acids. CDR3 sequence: CASRLRPRLGYEQYF. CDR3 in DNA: TGTGCCAGCAGGCTGCGACCTAGGTTAGGCTACGAGCAGTACTTC.

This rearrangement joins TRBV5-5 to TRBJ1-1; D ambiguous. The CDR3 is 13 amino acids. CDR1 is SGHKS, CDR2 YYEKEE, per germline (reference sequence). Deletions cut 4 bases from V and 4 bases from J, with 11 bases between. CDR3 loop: CASSRPGVTEAFF. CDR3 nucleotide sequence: TGTGCCAGCAGCAGACCCGGTGTCACTGAAGCTTTCTTT.

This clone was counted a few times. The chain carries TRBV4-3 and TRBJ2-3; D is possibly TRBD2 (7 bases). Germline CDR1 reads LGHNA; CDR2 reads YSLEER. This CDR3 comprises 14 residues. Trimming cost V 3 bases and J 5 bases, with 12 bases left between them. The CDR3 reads CASSQGAGVDTQYF. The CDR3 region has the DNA TGCGCCAGCAGCCAGGGGGCGGGAGTAGATACGCAGTATTTT.

The CDR3 region has the DNA TGTGCCAGTAGTAACTCAAGGGGGGAGACCCAGTACTTC. It translates to CASSNSRGETQYF. The J gene is TRBJ2-5, the V gene TRBV19; D is perhaps TRBD1 (6 bases). The V gene's germline CDR1 is LNHDA and CDR2 SQIVND (reference sequence). The CDR3 runs to 13 residues. V was trimmed by 4 bases and J by 5 bases, leaving 11 bases between them.

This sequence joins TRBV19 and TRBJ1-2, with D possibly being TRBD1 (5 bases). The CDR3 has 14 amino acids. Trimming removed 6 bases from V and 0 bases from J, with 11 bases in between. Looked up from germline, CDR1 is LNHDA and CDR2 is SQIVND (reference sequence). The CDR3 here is CASSLDSTNYGYTF. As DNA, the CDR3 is TGTGCCAGTAGCCTAGACAGCACTAACTATGGCTACACCTTC. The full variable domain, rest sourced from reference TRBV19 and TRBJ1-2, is DGGITQSPKYLFRKEGQNVTLSCEQNLNHDAMYWYRQDPGQGLRLIYYSQIVNDFQKGDIAEGYSVSREKKESFPLTVTSAQKNPTAFYLCASSLDSTNYGYTFGSGTRLTVV.